The TCR beta chain described here comes from a study of blood T cell repertoires in COVID-19. For the study at large: The cDNA or gDNA used as material had been derived from T cells, B-cell-depleted T cells, or PBMCs.

Clones were read by immunoSEQ multiplex PCR, and TCRdb kept only the in-frame ones, dropping some. Here the sample spans around 50,000 clones, approximately 88% being singletons. Germline CDR1 reads MNHNS; CDR2 reads SASEGT. The CDR3 is 15 amino acids. Deletions cut 1 base from V and 3 bases from J, with 13 bases between. V is TRBV6-1 and J is TRBJ2-7; TRBD2 might be the D (5 bases). The sequence came from a human donor in a cohort sampled during active COVID-19. Material for sequencing was peripheral blood. In DNA form, the CDR3 reads TGTGCCAGCAGTGAAGGGGCGGACTGGATCTACGAGCAGTACTTC. This encodes CASSEGADWIYEQYF.